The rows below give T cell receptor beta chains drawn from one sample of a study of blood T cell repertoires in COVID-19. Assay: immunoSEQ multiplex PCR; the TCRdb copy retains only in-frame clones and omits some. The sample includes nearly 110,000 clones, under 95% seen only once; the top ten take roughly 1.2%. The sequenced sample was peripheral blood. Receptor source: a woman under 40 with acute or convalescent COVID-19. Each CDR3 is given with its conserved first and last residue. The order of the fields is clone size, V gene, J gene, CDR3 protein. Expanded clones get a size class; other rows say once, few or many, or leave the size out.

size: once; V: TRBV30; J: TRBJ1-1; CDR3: CAWSRVVAEAFF
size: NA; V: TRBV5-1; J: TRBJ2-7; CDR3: CASSLAGSNVYEQYF
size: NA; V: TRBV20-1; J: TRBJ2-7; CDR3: CSARGGTLQYF
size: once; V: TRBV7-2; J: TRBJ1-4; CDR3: CASSIRTGSNEKLFF
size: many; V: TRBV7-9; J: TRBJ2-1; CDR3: CALLGGTSGQNEQFF
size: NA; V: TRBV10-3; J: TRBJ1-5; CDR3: CAISQGTAGNQPQHF
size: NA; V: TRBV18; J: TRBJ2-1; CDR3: CASSLNTGTGAGNEQFF
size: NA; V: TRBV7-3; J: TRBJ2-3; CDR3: CASSFGGGASDTQYF
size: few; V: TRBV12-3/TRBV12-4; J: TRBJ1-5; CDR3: CASRGTGNQPQHF
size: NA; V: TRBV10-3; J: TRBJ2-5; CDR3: CAISEPGGRTQTQYF
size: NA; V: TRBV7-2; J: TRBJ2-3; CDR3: CASSLGGTAPTDTQYF
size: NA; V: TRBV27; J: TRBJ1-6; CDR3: CASTVGGVNSPLHF
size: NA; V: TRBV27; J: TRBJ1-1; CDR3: CASSFATEMNEAFF
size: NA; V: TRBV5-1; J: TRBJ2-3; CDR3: CASSQRLAWGADTQYF
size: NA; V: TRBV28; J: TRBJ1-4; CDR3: CATGGGANEKLFF
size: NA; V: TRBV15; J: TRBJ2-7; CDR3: CATSSGPGGTYEQYF
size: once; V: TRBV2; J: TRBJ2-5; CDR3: CASRIEDREETQYF
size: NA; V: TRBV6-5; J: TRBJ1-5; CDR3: CASSYSAHSNQPQHF
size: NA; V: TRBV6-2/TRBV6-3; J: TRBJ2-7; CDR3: CASSYFLGVVEQYF
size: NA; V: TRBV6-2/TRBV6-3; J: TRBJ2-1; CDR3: CASSYGESAGVISYNEQFF
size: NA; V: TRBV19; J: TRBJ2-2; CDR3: CASSTGQTGELFF
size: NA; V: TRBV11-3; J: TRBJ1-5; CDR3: CASSLSLGQPQHF
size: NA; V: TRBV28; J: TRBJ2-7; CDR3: CAVQGYYEQYF
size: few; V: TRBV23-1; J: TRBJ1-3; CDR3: CASSTRHRSGNTIYF
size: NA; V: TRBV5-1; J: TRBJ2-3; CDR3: CASSNSGGLWTDTQYF
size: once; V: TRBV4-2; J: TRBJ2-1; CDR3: CASSQQDRAVYNEQFF
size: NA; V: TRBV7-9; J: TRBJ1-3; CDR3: CASSDRVGGSGNTIYF
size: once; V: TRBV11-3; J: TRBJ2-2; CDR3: CASSLHGTSDNTGELFF
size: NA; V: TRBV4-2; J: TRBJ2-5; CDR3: CASSRAGGGEETQYF
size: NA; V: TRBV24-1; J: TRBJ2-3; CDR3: CATSEYRETPDTQYF
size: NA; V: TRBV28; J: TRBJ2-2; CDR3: CASSLLTGELFF
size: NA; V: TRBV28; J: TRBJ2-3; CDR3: CASSLFRDTDTQYF
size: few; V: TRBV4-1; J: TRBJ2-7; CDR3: CASSQAAGLDGGIYEQYF
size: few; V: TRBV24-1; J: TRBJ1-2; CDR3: CATQGRSGYTF
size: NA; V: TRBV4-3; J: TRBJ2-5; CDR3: CASSPRTSGMGTQYF
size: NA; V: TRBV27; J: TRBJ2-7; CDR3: CASSLTSGYEQYF
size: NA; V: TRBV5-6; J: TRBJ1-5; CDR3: CASSLGFVRGSNQPQHF
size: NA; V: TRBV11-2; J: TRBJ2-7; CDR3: CASSFGTSGRSNYEQYF
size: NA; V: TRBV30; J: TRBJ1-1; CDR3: CAWSGRRGSTEAFF
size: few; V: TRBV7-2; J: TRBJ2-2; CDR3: CASSLVGTGDGGELFF
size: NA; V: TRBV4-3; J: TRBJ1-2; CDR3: CASSQDTEQHYYGYTF
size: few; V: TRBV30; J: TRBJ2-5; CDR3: CAWSVGGARETQYF
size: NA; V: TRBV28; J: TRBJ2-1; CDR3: CAISGQGLNEQFF
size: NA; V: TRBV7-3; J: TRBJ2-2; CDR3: CASSLYTGELFF
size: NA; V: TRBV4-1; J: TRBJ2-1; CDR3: CASSSGTSVRNEQFF
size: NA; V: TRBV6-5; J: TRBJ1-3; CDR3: CASRRESLGNTIYF
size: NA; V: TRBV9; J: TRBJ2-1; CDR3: CASSGGRAAYNEQFF
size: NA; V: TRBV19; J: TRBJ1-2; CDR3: CASSVQQDYGYTF
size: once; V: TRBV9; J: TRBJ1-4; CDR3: CASSVSGEKLFF
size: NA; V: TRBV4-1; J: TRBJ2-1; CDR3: CASSQDPPLAGVSYNEQFF
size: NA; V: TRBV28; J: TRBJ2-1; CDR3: CATDRAVKREQFF
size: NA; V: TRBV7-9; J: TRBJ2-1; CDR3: CASSLGGGHYNEQFF
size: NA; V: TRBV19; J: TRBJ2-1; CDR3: CASSTSDWLRDEQFF
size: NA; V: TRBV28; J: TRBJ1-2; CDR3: CASSLMGARYGYTF
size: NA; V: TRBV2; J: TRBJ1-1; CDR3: CASSEGRPEAFF
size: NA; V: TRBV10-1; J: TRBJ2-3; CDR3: CASSLGLAGASTDTQYF
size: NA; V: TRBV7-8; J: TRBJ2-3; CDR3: CASSRPTGGGPDTQYF
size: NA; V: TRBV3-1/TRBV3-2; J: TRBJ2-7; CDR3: CASSQDWGQGLAGGAHYEQYF
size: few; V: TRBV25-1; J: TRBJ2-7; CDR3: CASSEWGTGRSEQYF